The clone carrying this TCR beta chain was seen only a few times. Its antigen is as yet unknown. To make TCR beta libraries, researchers used iRepertoire HTBI primers and Arm-PCR of CDR3 regions. MiXCR was run by TCRdb on the multiplex PCR reads, yielding one entry per CDR3 protein. In the table there are approximately 270,000 distinct CDR3 sequences, around 18% of which are singletons. Time point described: newly diagnosed GD, antithyroid drugs for less than 3 months. Preparation of the TCR library used RNA extracted from PBMCs. The data originate from a study of regulatory T cells in long-lasting Graves disease. About the study: Recently diagnosed Graves' patients had received antithyroid drugs for under 3 months. Overall study results and limits: Few sampled subjects may have lowered accuracy.

After removal of 6 bases from V and 5 bases from J, the junction contained 8 bases not matched to a gene. The CDR3 runs to 15 residues. The same sample was also studied in work on T cells in Graves' hyperthyroidism and ophthalmopathy.

Source: peripheral blood mononuclear cells (PBMCs), taken at new diagnosis, from a patient treated with antithyroid drugs. The receptor's source is a woman between 25 and 40 years old with Graves disease. The J gene is TRBJ2-1, the V gene TRBV12-3 or TRBV12-4, with 9 positions matching TRBD1. In DNA form, the CDR3 reads TGTGCCAGCAGACCCGGGACAGGGCAAAACAATGAGCAGTTCTTC. It translates to CASRPGTGQNNEQFF.